The present entry profiles one TCR beta chain with its context. Antigen: not known. This entry is derived from a study of beta chain features in type 1 diabetes. Study-wide results and caveats: Among patients with Type 1 diabetes, TCRB CDR3s were moderately but significantly shorter in every one of the four CD4+ subsets.

The study reverse transcribed the entire isolated RNA, so it sequenced expressed TCRB transcripts. The repertoire was sequenced with immunoSEQ multiplex PCR; TCRdb's copy has only in-frame clones and lacks some. The profile shows 600,000 to 700,000 clones, around an eighth of them singletons. V lost 5 bases, J lost 2 bases, and 3 bases stayed unmatched. The CDR3 contains 14 residues. The germline V gene has CDR1 MDHEN and CDR2 SYDVKM. The chain joins TRBV28 to TRBJ1-2, with 9 bases aligning to TRBD1. This TCR derives from a man aged 30 to 39 with type 1 diabetes. Sequenced: naive CD4+ T cells from blood. DNA of the CDR3: TGTGCCAGCAGTGATGGACAGGGGAACTATGGCTACACCTTC. It codes for CASSDGQGNYGYTF.